This T cell receptor beta chain was identified in a study of response to subunit inactivated influenza vaccine. This clonotype has ten or more counts. Its cognate antigen is unknown. The germline gives CDR1 SGHAT, CDR2 FQNNGV. V dropped 4 bases and J dropped 0; count of bases not matched to a gene: 1. The CDR3 runs 14 residues. TCRdb analysed the RT-PCR reads with MiXCR anew, one entry per CDR3 protein. Of some 640,000 distinct CDR3 sequences in the sample, more than 11% were seen once. General study findings and limits: Authors suggested each seasonal influenza vaccination recruits few new T cells.

The receptor was isolated from a man aged 50 or older who received an inactivated influenza vaccine. The gene calls are TRBV11-2 and TRBJ2-3; 7 bases map to TRBD2. The starting material was PBMCs from blood, obtained 14 to 15 days before vaccination. The CDR3 DNA follows: TGTGCCAGCAGCTGGCGGGGGAGCACAGATACGCAGTATTTT. Its translation: CASSWRGSTDTQYF.